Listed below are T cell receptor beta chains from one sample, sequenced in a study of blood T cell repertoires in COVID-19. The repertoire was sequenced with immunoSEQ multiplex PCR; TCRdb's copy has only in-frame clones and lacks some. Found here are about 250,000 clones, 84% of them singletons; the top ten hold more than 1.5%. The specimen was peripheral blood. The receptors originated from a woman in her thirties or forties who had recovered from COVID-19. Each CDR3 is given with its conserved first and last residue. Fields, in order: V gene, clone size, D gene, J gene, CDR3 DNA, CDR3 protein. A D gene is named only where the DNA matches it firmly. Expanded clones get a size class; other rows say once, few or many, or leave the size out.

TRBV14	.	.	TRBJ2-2	TGTGCCAGCAGCCAACAGGGAATGTACACCGGGGAGCTGTTTTTT	CASSQQGMYTGELFF
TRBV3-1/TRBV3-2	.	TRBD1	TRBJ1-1	TGTGCCAGCAGCACTCCGGGACAGGGGGTTACTGAAGCTTTCTTT	CASSTPGQGVTEAFF
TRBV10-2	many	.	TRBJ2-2	TGCGCCAGCAGCCGAGCCACCGGGGAGCTGTTTTTT	CASSRATGELFF
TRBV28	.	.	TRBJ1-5	TGTGCCAGCAGTTTATCGGGGGGGGGTCAGCCCCAGCATTTT	CASSLSGGGQPQHF
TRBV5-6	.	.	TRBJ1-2	TGTGCCAGCAGTTATTTTAGGACAGCTAAGAACTATGGCTACACCTTC	CASSYFRTAKNYGYTF
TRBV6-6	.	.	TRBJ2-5	TGTGCCAGCAGTTACGGAGGGAGAGAGACCCAGTACTTC	CASSYGGRETQYF
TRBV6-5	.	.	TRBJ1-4	TGTGCCAGCAGTTACACAGCAACTAATGAAAAACTGTTTTTT	CASSYTATNEKLFF
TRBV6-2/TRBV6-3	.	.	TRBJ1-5	TGTGCCAGCAGTTACTCAGTGGGGGCTCGCCAGCCCCAGCATTTT	CASSYSVGARQPQHF
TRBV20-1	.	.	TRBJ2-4	TGCAGTGCTAGTCACTACCGTCCAGGGGCCTTAGCCAAAAACATTCAGTACTTC	CSASHYRPGALAKNIQYF
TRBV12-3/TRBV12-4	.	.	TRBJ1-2	TGTGCCAGCAGTTTAGGGGAGTATGGCTACACCTTC	CASSLGEYGYTF
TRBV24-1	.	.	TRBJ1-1	TGTGCCACCAGTGATGACGGGCGGGGGGGGTCCACTGAAGCTTTCTTT	CATSDDGRGGSTEAFF
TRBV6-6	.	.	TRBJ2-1	TGTGCCAGCAGTTACGGGTCGGGAAGCGGCGAGCAGTTCTTC	CASSYGSGSGEQFF
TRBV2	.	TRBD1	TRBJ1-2	TGTGCCAGCAGTAGGGACAGGGATTCCTATGGCTACACCTTC	CASSRDRDSYGYTF
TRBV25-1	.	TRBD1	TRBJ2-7	TGTGCCAGCAGCCGACAGGGGACAGGAGGCGAGCAGTACTTC	CASSRQGTGGEQYF
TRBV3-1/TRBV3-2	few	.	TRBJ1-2	TGTGCCAGCAGCCCCCTAGGGGAGGGGGGCTACACCTTC	CASSPLGEGGYTF
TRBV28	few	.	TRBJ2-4	TGTGCCAGCAGCCCGCAGGGCCTCAAGGAGGGCAAAAACATTCAGTACTTC	CASSPQGLKEGKNIQYF
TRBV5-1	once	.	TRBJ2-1	TGCGCCAGCAGTCCGGGGAGCTCCTACAATGAGCAGTTCTTC	CASSPGSSYNEQFF
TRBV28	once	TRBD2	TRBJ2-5	TGTGCCAGCAGTTTCCCTACTAGCGGGGGGGAGGTGACCCAGTACTTC	CASSFPTSGGEVTQYF
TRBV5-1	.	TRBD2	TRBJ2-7	TGCGCCAGCAGCTTGGCAGGGGGACTAGCCTCCGAGCAGTACTTC	CASSLAGGLASEQYF
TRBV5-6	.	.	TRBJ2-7	TGTGCCAGCAGCTTGGCCTGGGCCTACGGGACCTACGAGCAGTACTTC	CASSLAWAYGTYEQYF
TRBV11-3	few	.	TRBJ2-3	TGTGCCAGCAGCCCTGAATCACTAGCCTACACAGATACGCAGTATTTT	CASSPESLAYTDTQYF
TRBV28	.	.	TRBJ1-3	TGTGCCAGCAGTCCCGCGGACAGCTCTGGAAACACCATATATTTT	CASSPADSSGNTIYF
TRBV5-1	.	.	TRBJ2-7	TGCGCCAGCAGCTTGGTGGCCTCCTACGAGCAGTACTTC	CASSLVASYEQYF
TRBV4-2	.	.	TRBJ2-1	TGTGCCAGCAGCCAAGCTTACAATGAGCAGTTCTTC	CASSQAYNEQFF
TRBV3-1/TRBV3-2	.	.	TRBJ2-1	TGTGCCAGCAGTCAGCAGGGTAGAGGTGAGCAGTTCTTC	CASSQQGRGEQFF
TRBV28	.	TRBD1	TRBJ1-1	TGTGCCAGCAGTTTAGGGACAGCGGCGGGGGGGATCTTT	CASSLGTAAGGIF
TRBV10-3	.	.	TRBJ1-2	TGTGCCATCAGTGAAGCAGGCAATGGCTACACCTTC	CAISEAGNGYTF
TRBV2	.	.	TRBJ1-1	TGTGCCAGCCTCAGGGAAGGCGCTGAAGCTTTCTTT	CASLREGAEAFF
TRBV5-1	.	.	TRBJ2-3	TGCGCCAGCAGCTTGGAAACTAGCACAGATACGCAGTATTTT	CASSLETSTDTQYF